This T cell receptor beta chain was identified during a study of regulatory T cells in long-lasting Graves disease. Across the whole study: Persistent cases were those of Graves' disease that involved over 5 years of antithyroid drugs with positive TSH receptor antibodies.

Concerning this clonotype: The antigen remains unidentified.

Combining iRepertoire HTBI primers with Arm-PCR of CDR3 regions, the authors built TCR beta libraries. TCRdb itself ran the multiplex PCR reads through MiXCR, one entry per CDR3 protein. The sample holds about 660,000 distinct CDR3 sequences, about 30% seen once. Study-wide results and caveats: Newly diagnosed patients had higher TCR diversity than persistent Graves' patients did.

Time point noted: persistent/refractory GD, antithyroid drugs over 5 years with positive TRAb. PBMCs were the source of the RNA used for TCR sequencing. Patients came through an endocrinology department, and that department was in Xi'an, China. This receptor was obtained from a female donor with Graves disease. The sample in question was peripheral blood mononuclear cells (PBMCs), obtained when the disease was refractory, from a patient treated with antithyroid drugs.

The CDR3 coding sequence is TGTGCCAGCAGTTCTCACTCTAGCAATCAGCCCCAGCATTTT. This codes for CASSSHSSNQPQHF. V usage is TRBV28 and J usage is TRBJ1-5, with D unresolved. This CDR3 is 14 amino acids long. CDR1 is MDHEN, CDR2 SYDVKM, per germline. V was pared by 4 bases and J by 0 bases, with 7 bases between.